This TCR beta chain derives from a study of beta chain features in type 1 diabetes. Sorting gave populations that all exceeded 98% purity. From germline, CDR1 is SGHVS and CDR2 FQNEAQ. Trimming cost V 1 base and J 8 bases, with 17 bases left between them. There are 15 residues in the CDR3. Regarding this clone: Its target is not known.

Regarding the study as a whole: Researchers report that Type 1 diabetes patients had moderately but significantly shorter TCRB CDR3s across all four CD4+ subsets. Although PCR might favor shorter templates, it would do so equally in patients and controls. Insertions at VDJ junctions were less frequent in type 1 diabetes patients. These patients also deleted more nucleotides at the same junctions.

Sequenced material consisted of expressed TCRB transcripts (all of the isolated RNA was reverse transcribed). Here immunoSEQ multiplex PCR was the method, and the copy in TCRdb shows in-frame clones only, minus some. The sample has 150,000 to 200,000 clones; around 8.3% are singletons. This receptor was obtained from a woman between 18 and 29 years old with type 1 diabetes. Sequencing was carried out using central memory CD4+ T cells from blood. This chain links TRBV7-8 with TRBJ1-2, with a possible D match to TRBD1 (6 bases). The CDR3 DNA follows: TGTGCCAGCAGCTTAGTTACATGGACAGCAGACGGCTACACCTTC. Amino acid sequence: CASSLVTWTADGYTF.